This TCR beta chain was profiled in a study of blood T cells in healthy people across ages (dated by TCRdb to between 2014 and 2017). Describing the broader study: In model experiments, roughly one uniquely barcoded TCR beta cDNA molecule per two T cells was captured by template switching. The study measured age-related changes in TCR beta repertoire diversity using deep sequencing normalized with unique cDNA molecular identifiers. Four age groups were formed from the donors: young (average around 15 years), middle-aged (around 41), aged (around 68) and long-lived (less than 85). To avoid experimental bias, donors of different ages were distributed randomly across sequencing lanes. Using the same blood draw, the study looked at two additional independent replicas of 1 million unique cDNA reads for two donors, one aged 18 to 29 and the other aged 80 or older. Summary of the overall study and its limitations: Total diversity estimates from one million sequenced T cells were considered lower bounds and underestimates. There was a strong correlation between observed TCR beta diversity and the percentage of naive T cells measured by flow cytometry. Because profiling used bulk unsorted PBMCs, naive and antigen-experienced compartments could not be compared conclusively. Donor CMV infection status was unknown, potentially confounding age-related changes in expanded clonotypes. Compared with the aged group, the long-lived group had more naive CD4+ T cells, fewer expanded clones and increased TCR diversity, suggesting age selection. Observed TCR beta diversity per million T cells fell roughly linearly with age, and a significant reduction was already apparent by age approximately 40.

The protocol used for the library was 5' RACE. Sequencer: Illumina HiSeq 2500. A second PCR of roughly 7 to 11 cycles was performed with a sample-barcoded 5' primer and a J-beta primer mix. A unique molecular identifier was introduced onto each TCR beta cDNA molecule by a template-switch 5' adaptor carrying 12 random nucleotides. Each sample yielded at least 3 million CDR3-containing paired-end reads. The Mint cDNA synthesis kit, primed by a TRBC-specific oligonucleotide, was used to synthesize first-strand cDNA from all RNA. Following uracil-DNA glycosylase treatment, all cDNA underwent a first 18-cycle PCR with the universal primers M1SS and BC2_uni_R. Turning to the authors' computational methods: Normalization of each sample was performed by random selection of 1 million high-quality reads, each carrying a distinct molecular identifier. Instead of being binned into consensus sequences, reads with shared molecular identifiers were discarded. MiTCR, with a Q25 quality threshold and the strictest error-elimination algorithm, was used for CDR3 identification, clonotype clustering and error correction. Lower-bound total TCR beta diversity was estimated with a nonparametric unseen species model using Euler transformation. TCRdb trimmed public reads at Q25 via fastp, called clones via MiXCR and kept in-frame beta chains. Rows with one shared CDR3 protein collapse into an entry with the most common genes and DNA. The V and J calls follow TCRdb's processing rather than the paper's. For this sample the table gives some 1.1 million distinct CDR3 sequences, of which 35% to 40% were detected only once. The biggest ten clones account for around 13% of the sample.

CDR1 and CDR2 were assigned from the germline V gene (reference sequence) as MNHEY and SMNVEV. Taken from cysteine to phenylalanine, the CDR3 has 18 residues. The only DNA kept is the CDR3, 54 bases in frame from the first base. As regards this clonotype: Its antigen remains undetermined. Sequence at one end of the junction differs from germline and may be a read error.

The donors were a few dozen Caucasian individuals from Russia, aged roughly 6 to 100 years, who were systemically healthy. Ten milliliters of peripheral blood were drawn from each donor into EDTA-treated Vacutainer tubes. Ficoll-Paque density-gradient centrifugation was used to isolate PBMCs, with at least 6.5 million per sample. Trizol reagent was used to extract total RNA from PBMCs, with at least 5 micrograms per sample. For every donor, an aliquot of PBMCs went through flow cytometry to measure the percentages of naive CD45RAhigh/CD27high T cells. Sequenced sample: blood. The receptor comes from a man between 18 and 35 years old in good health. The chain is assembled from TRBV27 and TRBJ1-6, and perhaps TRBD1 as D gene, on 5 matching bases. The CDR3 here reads CASQPLPGPRSYNSPPHF. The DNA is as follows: TGTGCCAGCCAGCCCCTCCCGGGACCGAGGTCCTATAATTCACCCCCCCACTTT.